This T cell receptor (beta chain) was recovered during a study of shared clonotypes between healthy human individuals. As to this clone: Antigen unknown.

Donors, without exception, were Caucasian adults residing in Nashville, Tennessee. The genomic DNA of each subset was split evenly across several immunoSEQ plates. Unsorted PBMC DNA went through sequencing on ten immunoSEQ deep assay plates. Assay: immunoSEQ multiplex PCR; the TCRdb copy retains only in-frame clones and omits some. The repertoire holds roughly 500,000 clones, with approximately 85% as singletons. Study-wide findings and caveats: Sampling was confined to blood; repertoires within tissues likely differ.

The sample was PBMCs. The clonotype was recovered from a woman aged 40 to 50 in good health. Some clones in this sample may be carry-over from other donors' samples.

CDR3 region: CASSLGPGTSSGDTQYF. The CDR3 DNA follows: TGTGCCAGCAGCCTTGGCCCAGGGACTAGCTCTGGGGATACGCAGTATTTT. This chain uses TRBV7-3 with TRBJ2-3, with 9 positions matching TRBD2. Germline V lookup: CDR1 SGHTA, CDR2 FQGTGA. The CDR3 totals 17 residues. The ends lost 5 bases at V and 6 bases at J; junction bases unmatched: 15.